This passage covers 12 T cell receptor beta chains from one sample sequenced in a study of T cell repertoires in cytomegalovirus infection. Antigen specificity for these receptors is unknown. TCRdb reanalysed the reads using MiXCR and keeps one entry per CDR3 protein. Of hundreds of thousands of distinct CDR3 sequences in the sample, 25% to 30% are singletons; the top ten hold over 15%. The sample consisted of cultured PBMCs, taken from culture after CMV antigen stimulation. Receptor source: a human donor in good health (CMV status not recorded). Some clones in this sample may be carry-over from other donors' samples.

This clonotype was observed a few times. This chain joins TRBV20-1 and TRBJ2-7; 8 bases map to TRBD1. The germline V gene encodes CDR1 DFQATT and CDR2 SNEGSKA (reference sequence). After removal of 6 bases from V and 1 base from J, the junction contained 8 bases not matched to a gene. The CDR3 runs 14 residues. The CDR3 region is CSAKRRTGSYEQYF. CDR3 DNA: TGCAGTGCCAAGAGAAGGACAGGGTCCTACGAGCAGTACTTC.

The rearrangement uses TRBV13 and TRBJ1-2, with D maybe TRBD1 (6 bases). The length of the CDR3 is 15 residues. Germline assignment: CDR1 PRHDT and CDR2 FYEKMQ (reference sequence). Trimming took off 0 bases at V and 8 bases at J, with 16 bases between the two ends. For the CDR3, the DNA is TGTGCCAGCAGCTTAGGCCTCCGGGACAACCGAGGCTACACCTTC. It codes for CASSLGLRDNRGYTF.

The sample holds a few counts of this clonotype. V and J are TRBV20-1 and TRBJ2-5; D gene ambiguous. V was clipped by 6 bases and J by 2 bases, with 13 bases between them. This CDR3 is 13 amino acids long. Germline V gene lookup returns CDR1 DFQATT and CDR2 SNEGSKA (reference sequence). This CDR3 is CSAQVWTQETQYF. For the CDR3, the DNA is TGCAGTGCACAAGTTTGGACGCAAGAGACCCAGTACTTC.

CDR3 sequence reads: CASSFQGAGSPLHF. The CDR3 nucleotides are TGTGCCAGCAGCTTTCAGGGGGCAGGTTCACCCCTCCACTTT. This chain joins TRBV5-4 and TRBJ1-6; 8 bases map to TRBD1. Germline V gene data show CDR1 as SGHNT and CDR2 as YYREEE (reference sequence). The CDR3 sequence is 14 residues long. The V segment lost 2 bases and the J segment 9 bases; nucleotides outside the gene matches: 4.

Only a few counts were recorded for this clonotype. This chain uses TRBV11-2 with TRBJ1-1; D possibly corresponds to TRBD1 (5 bases). The CDR3 sequence is 14 residues long. Trimming stripped 5 bases from V and 4 bases from J, with 14 bases between. CDR1 and CDR2 from the germline V gene are SGHAT and FQNNGV. This CDR3 is CASSTEGMGTEAFF. CDR3 DNA: TGTGCCAGCAGCACCGAGGGGATGGGCACTGAAGCTTTCTTT.

The chain is built from TRBV12-3 or TRBV12-4 and TRBJ2-1; 9 positions agree with TRBD2. Germline trimming cut 8 bases from V and 0 bases from J; bases unmatched to any gene: 11. The CDR3 loop spans 17 amino acids. In DNA form, the CDR3 reads TGTGCCAGCCTGATAGCGGGAGCCTGGAGCTCCTACAATGAGCAGTTCTTC. This gives the protein CASLIAGAWSSYNEQFF.

The chain links TRBV6-5 to TRBJ1-5; the D gene is possibly TRBD1 (5 bases). The CDR3 sequence is 14 residues long. The V end was cut by 2 bases, the J end by 3 bases, with 8 bases between. Germline CDR1 is MNHEY and CDR2 is SVGAGI. CDR3 DNA sequence: TGTGCCAGCAGTTACCAGGGCTACAATCAGCCCCAGCATTTT. It yields the protein CASSYQGYNQPQHF.

This clonotype was picked up a small number of times. The V call is TRBV20-1, the J call TRBJ2-1; D is perhaps TRBD1 or TRBD2 (5 bases each). The CDR3 spans 17 residues. Germline CDR1 is DFQATT and CDR2 is SNEGSKA (reference sequence). V was shortened by 4 bases and J by 2 bases, with 21 bases between the two germline ends. The CDR3 bases are TGCAGTGCTACCCCCCTGATTGGGGGAGACACCTACAATGAGCAGTTCTTC. Translation: CSATPLIGGDTYNEQFF.

The chain links TRBV12-3 or TRBV12-4 to TRBJ2-5, with a tentative D call TRBD1 (6 bases). This CDR3 contains 14 residues. Deletions cut 6 bases from V and 2 bases from J, with 13 bases between. In nucleotides, the CDR3 is TGTGCCAGCAGCTCCCGACAGGCGCAAGAGACCCAGTACTTC. It encodes CASSSRQAQETQYF.

This clonotype was found a few times. V and J are TRBV20-1 and TRBJ2-6; tentative D call: TRBD2 (6 bases). The V gene lost 0 bases and the J gene lost 1 base, with 13 bases spanning the gap. CDR3 size: 17 residues. Germline CDR1 and CDR2: DFQATT and SNEGSKA (reference sequence). Here the CDR3 DNA reads TGCAGTGCTAGAGATTTGAGGGAGGCGTCTGGGGCCAACGTCCTGACTTTC. Residues: CSARDLREASGANVLTF.

V is TRBV6-1 and J is TRBJ1-1; 7 nucleotides line up with TRBD1. Germline CDR1 and CDR2: MNHNS and SASEGT. This CDR3 region has 15 residues. The V gene end was trimmed by 7 bases and the J gene end by 4 bases; junction bases not matched to a gene: 12. The CDR3 spells CASTSRKGARTEAFF. Here the CDR3 DNA reads TGTGCCAGCACTAGTAGGAAGGGGGCTCGCACTGAAGCTTTCTTT.

The chain uses TRBV7-8 and TRBJ2-7; TRBD1 aligns across 7 bases. Trimming at V came to 4 bases and at J to 0 bases, leaving 15 bases not matched to a gene. This CDR3 has 18 amino acids. Looked up from germline, CDR1 is SGHVS and CDR2 is FQNEAQ. This CDR3 reads CASSYTTGMFSGSYEQYF. The CDR3 DNA follows: TGTGCCAGCAGCTACACGACAGGGATGTTTTCTGGCTCCTACGAGCAGTACTTC.